This T cell receptor (beta chain) appears in the sequencing data of a study of molecular identifiers for immune sequencing clone quantification. Study-level findings and limits: Jurkat TCR RNA spiked in from one cell (amid about 1 million naive cells) was reportedly detectable.

A note on this clonotype: What it binds is not known.

Each CDR3 protein is one row after TCRdb ran MiXCR on the PCR reads. This table has 400,000 to 600,000 distinct CDR3 sequences, around 23% appearing once. Each library that profiled naive CD8 cells came from roughly 20,000 to 1,000,000 sorted cells with 10%, 30% or 50% RNA. Trimming took off 2 bases at V and 5 bases at J, with 15 bases between the two ends. The CDR3 is 16 residues long. The gene calls are TRBV12-3 or TRBV12-4 and TRBJ2-2; D is perhaps TRBD1 (6 bases). The sequenced sample was naive CD8+ T cells from blood, with Jurkat cell RNA spiked in. Subset meaning: FACS-sorted CD8+CD4-CCR7+CD45RA+ naive T cells. The TCR sequence derives from a human donor in good health. Some libraries in this study had Jurkat cell RNA spiked in. CDR3 protein: CASSLMGATGTGELFF. The CDR3 DNA reads as TGTGCCAGCAGTTTAATGGGGGCTACAGGTACCGGGGAGCTGTTTTTT.